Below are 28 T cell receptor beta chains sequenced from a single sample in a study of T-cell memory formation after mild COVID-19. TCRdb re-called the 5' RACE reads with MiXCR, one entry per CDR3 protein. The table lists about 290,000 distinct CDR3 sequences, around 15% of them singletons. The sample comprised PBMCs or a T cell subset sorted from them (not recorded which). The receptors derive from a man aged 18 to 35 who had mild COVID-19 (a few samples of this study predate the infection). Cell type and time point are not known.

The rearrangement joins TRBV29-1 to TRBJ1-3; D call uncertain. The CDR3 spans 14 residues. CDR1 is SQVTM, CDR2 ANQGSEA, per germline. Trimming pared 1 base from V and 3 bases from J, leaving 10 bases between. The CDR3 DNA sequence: TGCAGCGTTGAAGCCCCCGTAGATGGAAACACCATATATTTT. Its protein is CSVEAPVDGNTIYF. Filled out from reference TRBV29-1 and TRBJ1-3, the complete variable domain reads SAVISQKPSRDICQRGTSLTIQCQVDSQVTMMFWYRQQPGQSLTLIATANQGSEATYESGFVIDKFPISRPNLTFSTLTVSNMSPEDSSIYLCSVEAPVDGNTIYFGEGSWLTVV.

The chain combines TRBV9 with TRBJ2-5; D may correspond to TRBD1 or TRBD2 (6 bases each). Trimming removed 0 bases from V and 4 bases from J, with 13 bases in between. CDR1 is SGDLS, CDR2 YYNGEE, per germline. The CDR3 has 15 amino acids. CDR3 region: CASSVALGGAETQYF. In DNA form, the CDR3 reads TGTGCCAGCAGCGTAGCTTTGGGGGGCGCAGAGACCCAGTACTTC.

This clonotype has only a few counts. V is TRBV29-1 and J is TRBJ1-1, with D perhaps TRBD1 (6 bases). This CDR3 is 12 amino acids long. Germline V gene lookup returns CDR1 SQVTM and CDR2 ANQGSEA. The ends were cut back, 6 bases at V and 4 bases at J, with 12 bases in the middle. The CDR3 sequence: CSVQQGATEAFF. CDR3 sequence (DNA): TGCAGCGTACAACAGGGTGCCACTGAAGCTTTCTTT.

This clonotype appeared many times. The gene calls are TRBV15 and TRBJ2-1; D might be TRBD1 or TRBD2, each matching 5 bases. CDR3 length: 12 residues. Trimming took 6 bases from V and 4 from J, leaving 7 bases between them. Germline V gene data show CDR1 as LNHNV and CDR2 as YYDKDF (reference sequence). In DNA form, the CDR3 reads TGTGCCACCAGTGAGGGGTACAATGAGCAGTTCTTC. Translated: CATSEGYNEQFF.

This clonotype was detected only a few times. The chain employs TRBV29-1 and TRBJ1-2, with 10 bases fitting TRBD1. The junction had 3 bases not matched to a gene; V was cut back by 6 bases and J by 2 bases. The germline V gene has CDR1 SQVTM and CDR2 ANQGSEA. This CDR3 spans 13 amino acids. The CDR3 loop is CSVRDRGNYGYTF. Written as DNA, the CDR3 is TGCAGCGTCCGGGACAGGGGAAACTATGGCTACACCTTC.

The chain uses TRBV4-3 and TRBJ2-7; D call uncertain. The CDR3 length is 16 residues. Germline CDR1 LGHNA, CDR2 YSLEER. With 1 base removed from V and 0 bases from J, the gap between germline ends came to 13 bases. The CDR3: CASSQGPGLSSYEQYF. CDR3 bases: TGCGCCAGCAGCCAAGGCCCCGGCCTAAGCTCCTACGAGCAGTACTTC.

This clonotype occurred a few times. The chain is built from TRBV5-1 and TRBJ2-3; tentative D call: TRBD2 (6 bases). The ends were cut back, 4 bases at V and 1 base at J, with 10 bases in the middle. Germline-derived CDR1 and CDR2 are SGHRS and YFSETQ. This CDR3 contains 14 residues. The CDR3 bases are TGCGCCAGCAGCCCTAGACTAGGCACAGATACGCAGTATTTT. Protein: CASSPRLGTDTQYF.

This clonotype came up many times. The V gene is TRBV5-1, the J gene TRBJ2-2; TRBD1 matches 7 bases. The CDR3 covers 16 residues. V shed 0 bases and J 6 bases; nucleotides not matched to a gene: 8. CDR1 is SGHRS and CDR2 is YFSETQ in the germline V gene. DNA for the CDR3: TGCGCCAGCAGCTTGGACCCGAACAGGGGCGCCGGGGAGCTGTTTTTT. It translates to CASSLDPNRGAGELFF.

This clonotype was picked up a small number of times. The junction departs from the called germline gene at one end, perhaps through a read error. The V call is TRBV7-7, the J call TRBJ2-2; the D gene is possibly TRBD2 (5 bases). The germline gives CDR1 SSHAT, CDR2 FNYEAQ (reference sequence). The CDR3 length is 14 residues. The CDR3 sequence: CASSLAYLTGELFF. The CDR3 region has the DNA TGTGCTAGCAGCTTAGCGTATCTCACCGGGGAGCTGTTTTTT.

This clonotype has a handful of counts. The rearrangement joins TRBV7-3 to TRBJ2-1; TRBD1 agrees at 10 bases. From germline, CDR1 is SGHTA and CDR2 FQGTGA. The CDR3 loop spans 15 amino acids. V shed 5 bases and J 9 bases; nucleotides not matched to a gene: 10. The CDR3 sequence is CASSLRVTGGGEQFF. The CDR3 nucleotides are TGTGCCAGCAGCCTAAGGGTGACAGGGGGCGGTGAGCAGTTCTTC.

The CDR3 nucleotides are TGTGCCAGCATCTCGGAGGGGGGTGAAGCTTTCTTT. The encoded protein is CASISEGGEAFF. The chain links TRBV25-1 to TRBJ1-1; D perhaps matches TRBD1 (6 bases). V was clipped by 7 bases and J by 7 bases, with 13 bases between them. The CDR3 loop spans 12 amino acids. Germline values: CDR1 MGHDK, CDR2 SYGVNS.

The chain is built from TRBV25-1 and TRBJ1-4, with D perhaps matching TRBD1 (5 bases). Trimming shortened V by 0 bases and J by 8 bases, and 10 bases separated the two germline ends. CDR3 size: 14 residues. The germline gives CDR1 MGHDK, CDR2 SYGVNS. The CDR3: CASSEYGDGEKLFF. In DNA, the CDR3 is TGTGCCAGCAGTGAATATGGGGACGGAGAAAAACTGTTTTTT.

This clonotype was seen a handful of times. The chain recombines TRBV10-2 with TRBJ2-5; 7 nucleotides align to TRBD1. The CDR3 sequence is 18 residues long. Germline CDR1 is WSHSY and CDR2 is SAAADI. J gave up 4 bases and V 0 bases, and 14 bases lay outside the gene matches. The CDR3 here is CASSESPRGQVWGETQYF. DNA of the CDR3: TGCGCCAGCAGTGAGTCCCCCCGAGGACAGGTCTGGGGAGAGACCCAGTACTTC.

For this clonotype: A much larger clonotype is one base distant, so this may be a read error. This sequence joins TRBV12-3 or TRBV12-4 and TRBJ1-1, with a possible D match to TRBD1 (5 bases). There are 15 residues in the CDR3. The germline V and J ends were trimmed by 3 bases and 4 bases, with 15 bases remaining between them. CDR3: CASSFGLHGGTEAFF. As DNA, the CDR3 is TGTGCCAGCAGTTTTGGCCTACACGGGGGCACTGAAGCTTTCTTT.

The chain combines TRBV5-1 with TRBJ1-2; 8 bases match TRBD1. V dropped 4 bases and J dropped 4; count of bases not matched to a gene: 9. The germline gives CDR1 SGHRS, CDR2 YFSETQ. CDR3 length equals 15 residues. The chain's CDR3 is CASSVSQGASYGYTF. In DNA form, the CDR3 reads TGCGCCAGCAGCGTGTCCCAGGGGGCAAGCTATGGCTACACCTTC.

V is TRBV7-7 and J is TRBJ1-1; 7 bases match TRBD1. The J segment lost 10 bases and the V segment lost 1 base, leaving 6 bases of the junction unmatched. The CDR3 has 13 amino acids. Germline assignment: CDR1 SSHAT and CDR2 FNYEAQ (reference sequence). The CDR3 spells CASSLDPGGTAFF. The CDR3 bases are TGTGCCAGCAGCTTAGATCCAGGGGGGACAGCTTTCTTT.

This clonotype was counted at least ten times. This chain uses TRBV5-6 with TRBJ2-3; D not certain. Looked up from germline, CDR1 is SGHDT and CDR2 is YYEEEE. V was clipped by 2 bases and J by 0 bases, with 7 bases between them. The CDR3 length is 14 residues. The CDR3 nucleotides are TGTGCCAGCAGCTTCTACTCTAGCACAGATACGCAGTATTTT. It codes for CASSFYSSTDTQYF.

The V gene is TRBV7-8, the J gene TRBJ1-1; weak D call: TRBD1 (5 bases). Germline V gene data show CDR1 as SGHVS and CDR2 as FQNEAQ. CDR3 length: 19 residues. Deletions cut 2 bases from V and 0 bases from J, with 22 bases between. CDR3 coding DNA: TGTGCCAGCAGCTTAACCGTCCTCCGACGACAGACCATGAACACTGAAGCTTTCTTT. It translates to CASSLTVLRRQTMNTEAFF.

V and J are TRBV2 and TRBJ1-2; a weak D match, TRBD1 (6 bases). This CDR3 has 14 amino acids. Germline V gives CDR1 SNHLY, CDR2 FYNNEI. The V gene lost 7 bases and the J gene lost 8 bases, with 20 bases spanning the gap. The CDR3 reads CASNALGGLKGYTF. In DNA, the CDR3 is TGTGCCAGCAATGCCTTGGGGGGGCTGAAAGGCTACACCTTC.

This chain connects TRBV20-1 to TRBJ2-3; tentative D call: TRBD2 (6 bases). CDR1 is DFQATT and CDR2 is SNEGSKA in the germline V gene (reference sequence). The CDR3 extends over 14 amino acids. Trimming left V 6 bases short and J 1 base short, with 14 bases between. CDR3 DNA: TGCAGTGCCGTCTTAGGGACTGGCACAGATACGCAGTATTTT. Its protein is CSAVLGTGTDTQYF.

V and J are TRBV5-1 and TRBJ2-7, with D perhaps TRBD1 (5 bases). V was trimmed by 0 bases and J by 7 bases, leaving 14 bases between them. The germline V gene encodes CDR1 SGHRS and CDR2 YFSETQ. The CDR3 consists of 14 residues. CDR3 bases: TGCGCCAGCAGCTTGGGCAGGGCCTTGGGAGAGCAGTACTTC. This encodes CASSLGRALGEQYF.

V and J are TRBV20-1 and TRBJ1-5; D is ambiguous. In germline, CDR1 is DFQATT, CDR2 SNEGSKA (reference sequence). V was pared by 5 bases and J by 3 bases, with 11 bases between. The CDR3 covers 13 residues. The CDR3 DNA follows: TGCAGTGCTCCGAAGGTAACCAATCAGCCCCAGCATTTT. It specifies CSAPKVTNQPQHF.

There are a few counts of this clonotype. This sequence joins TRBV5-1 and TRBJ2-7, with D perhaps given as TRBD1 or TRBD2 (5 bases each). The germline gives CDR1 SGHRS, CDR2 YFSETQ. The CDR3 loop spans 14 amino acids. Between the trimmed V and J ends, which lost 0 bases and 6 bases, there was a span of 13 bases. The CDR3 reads CASSLGGDGIEQYF. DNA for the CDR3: TGCGCCAGCAGCTTGGGAGGGGATGGCATCGAGCAGTACTTC.

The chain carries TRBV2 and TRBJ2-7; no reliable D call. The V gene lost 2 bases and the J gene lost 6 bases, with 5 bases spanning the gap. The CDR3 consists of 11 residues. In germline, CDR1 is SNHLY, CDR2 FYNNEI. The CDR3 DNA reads TGTGCCAGCAGTGAACTCGGCGAGCAGTACTTC. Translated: CASSELGEQYF.

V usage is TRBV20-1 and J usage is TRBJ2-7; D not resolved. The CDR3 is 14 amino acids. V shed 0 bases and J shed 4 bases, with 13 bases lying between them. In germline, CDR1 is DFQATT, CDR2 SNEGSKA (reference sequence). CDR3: CSARDYLGEYEQYF. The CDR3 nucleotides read TGCAGTGCTAGAGATTATCTCGGAGAGTACGAGCAGTACTTC.

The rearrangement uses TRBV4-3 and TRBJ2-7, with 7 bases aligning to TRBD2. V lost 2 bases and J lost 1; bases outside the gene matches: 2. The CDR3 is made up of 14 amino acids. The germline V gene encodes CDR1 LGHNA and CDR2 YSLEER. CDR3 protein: CASSQMGGSYEQYF. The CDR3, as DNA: TGCGCCAGCAGCCAAATGGGGGGGTCCTACGAGCAGTACTTC.

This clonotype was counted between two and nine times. CDR3: CASSETGGSTDTQYF. CDR3 nucleotides: TGCGCCAGCAGTGAGACAGGGGGGAGCACAGATACGCAGTATTTT. The chain combines TRBV10-1 with TRBJ2-3, with 8 positions matching TRBD1. The CDR3 sequence is 15 residues long. V was pared by 2 bases and J by 0 bases, with 1 base of the junction left unmatched. Germline V gene data show CDR1 as WNHNN and CDR2 as SYGVQD (reference sequence).

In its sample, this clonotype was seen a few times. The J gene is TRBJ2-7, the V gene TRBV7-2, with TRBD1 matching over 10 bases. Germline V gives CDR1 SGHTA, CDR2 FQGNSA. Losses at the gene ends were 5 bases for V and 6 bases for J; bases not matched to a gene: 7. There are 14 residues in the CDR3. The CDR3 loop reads CASSGGQGFFEQYF. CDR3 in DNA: TGTGCCAGCAGCGGGGGACAGGGGTTTTTCGAGCAGTACTTC. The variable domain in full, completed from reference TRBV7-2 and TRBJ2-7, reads GAGVSQSPSNKVTEKGKDVELRCDPISGHTALYWYRQSLGQGLEFLIYFQGNSAPDKSGLPSDRFSAERTGGSVSTLTIQRTQQEDSAVYLCASSGGQGFFEQYFGPGTRLTVT.